Following are 24 T cell receptor beta chains from one sample sequenced in a study of beta chain features in type 1 diabetes (dated 2018 in TCRdb). For these receptors, no antigen is known. The study at large found these results: A moderate but significant shortening of TCRB CDR3 length was observed in type 1 diabetes patients in all four CD4+ subsets.

Library preparation used the immunoSEQ multiplex PCR assay. The High Capacity cDNA Reverse Transcription Kit was used to reverse transcribe all of the isolated RNA, meaning that expressed TCRB transcripts were what got sequenced. This is the immuneACCESS table as TCRdb keeps it, with only in-frame sequences that have V and J called. A part of the clones is gone; compared with another copy, unresolved V genes explain less than half, and the rest is unexplained. The sample data list more than 55,000 clones, and 40% to 60% of these were observed just once. 2% to 3% of the sample is taken by the ten largest. Sequencing input: Tregs from blood. In the paper's terms, the cell subset or site label means: regulatory CD4+ T cells. These TCRs come from a woman in her 40s with type 1 diabetes.

The rearrangement joins TRBV29-1 to TRBJ1-2; D unclear. Trimming shortened V by 6 bases and J by 4 bases, and 18 bases separated the two germline ends. The CDR3 length is 14 residues. The V gene's germline CDR1 is SQVTM and CDR2 ANQGSEA. DNA of the CDR3: TGCAGCGTGGGTGGAACAGATTATACCTATGGCTACACCTTC. Its protein is CSVGGTDYTYGYTF.

The chain is built from TRBV25-1 and TRBJ1-4; 9 bases are a match to TRBD1. The CDR3 is 16 amino acids. J was trimmed by 8 bases and V by 3 bases; bases with no gene match: 10. Germline lookup yields CDR1 MGHDK and CDR2 SYGVNS. The CDR3 here is CASSEATGGRREKLFF. In DNA, the CDR3 is TGTGCCAGCAGTGAGGCCACAGGGGGCCGGAGGGAAAAACTGTTTTTT.

DNA of the CDR3: TGCGCCAGCAGGAACGGTCGAGTCGGGGACAATGAGCAGTTCTTC. It translates to CASRNGRVGDNEQFF. The J gene is TRBJ2-1, the V gene TRBV5-1; D is perhaps TRBD2 (5 bases). The CDR3 spans 15 residues. CDR1 and CDR2 (germline): SGHRS, YFSETQ. Trimming removed 5 bases from V and 5 bases from J, with 17 bases in between. The full variable domain, completed using reference TRBV5-1 and TRBJ2-1, is KAGVTQTPRYLIKTRGQQVTLSCSPISGHRSVSWYQQTPGQGLQFLFEYFSETQRNKGNFPGRFSGRQFSNSRSEMNVSTLELGDSALYLCASRNGRVGDNEQFFGPGTRLTVL.

CDR3 sequence: CASSTRQGHNEQFF. In DNA form, the CDR3 reads TGTGCCAGCAGCACCCGACAGGGTCATAATGAGCAGTTCTTC. V and J are TRBV5-6 and TRBJ2-1, with 7 bases lining up with TRBD1. This CDR3 is 14 amino acids long. Germline V lookup: CDR1 SGHDT, CDR2 YYEEEE. V lost 4 bases, J lost 7 bases, and 8 bases stayed unmatched.

The genes are TRBV29-1 and TRBJ2-7; 7 bases align to TRBD2. There are 14 residues in the CDR3. V was clipped by 1 base and J by 3 bases; unmatched bases: 6. In germline, CDR1 is SQVTM, CDR2 ANQGSEA. CDR3 region: CSVEGAGTNYEQYF. DNA of the CDR3: TGCAGCGTTGAAGGTGCCGGGACTAACTACGAGCAGTACTTC.

V usage is TRBV15 and J usage is TRBJ2-6; D gene ambiguous. Germline V gene lookup returns CDR1 LNHNV and CDR2 YYDKDF (reference sequence). This CDR3 comprises 16 residues. Trimming cost V 0 bases and J 0 bases, with 6 bases left between them. CDR3 sequence: CATSRDRSSGANVLTF. The CDR3 bases are TGTGCCACCAGCAGAGACCGGTCCTCTGGGGCCAACGTCCTGACTTTC.

The CDR3 loop reads CASSLYPGMGYGYTF. CDR3 DNA: TGTGCCAGCAGCTTATACCCCGGGATGGGTTATGGCTACACCTTC. This chain connects TRBV7-3 to TRBJ1-2, with D hard to call. CDR1 is SGHTA, CDR2 FQGTGA, per germline. CDR3 length equals 15 residues. With 2 bases removed from V and 5 bases from J, the gap between germline ends came to 15 bases.

The chain joins TRBV7-2 to TRBJ1-1; D may be TRBD1 (6 bases). The CDR3 runs to 15 residues. The germline V gene encodes CDR1 SGHTA and CDR2 FQGNSA. V was pared by 5 bases and J by 2 bases, with 15 bases between. The CDR3 reads CASSQRGGSNTEAFF. The CDR3 nucleotides read TGTGCCAGCAGCCAAAGGGGGGGGAGCAACACTGAAGCTTTCTTT.

This clone was observed a handful of times. The chain joins TRBV5-4 to TRBJ1-2, with 9 bases matching TRBD1. The CDR3 covers 17 residues. J lost 4 bases, V lost 4 bases, and 14 bases had no gene match. The germline gives CDR1 SGHNT, CDR2 YYREEE (reference sequence). CDR3 loop: CASSRSSGQGEGYGYTF. The CDR3 DNA follows: TGTGCCAGCAGCAGATCGTCGGGACAGGGAGAGGGCTATGGCTACACCTTC.

This clone was observed a handful of times. This chain links TRBV5-1 with TRBJ2-1, with D perhaps TRBD2 (6 bases). This CDR3 has 16 amino acids. The ends were cut back, 0 bases at V and 2 bases at J, with 12 bases in the middle. The germline gives CDR1 SGHRS, CDR2 YFSETQ. This CDR3 reads CASSLASGLTYNEQFF. CDR3 in DNA: TGCGCCAGCAGCTTGGCCAGCGGGTTGACCTACAATGAGCAGTTCTTC.

This rearrangement joins TRBV18 to TRBJ2-7, with unresolved D. The CDR3 sequence is 13 residues long. CDR1 is KGHSH and CDR2 is LQKENI in the germline V gene. V gave up 3 bases and J gave up 4 bases, with 10 bases separating them. CDR3 loop: CASSPGQRYEQYF. Here the CDR3 DNA reads TGTGCCAGCTCACCGGGTCAGCGATACGAGCAGTACTTC. The complete variable domain, with remaining parts taken from reference TRBV18 and TRBJ2-7, reads NAGVMQNPRHLVRRRGQEARLRCSPMKGHSHVYWYRQLPEEGLKFMVYLQKENIIDESGMPKERFSAEFPKEGPSILRIQQVVRGDSAAYFCASSPGQRYEQYFGPGTRLTVT.

Only a few counts were recorded for this clone. The J gene is TRBJ1-1, the V gene TRBV7-9; 7 bases fit TRBD1. The CDR3 has 14 amino acids. Unmatched junction bases numbered 9, after V lost 6 bases and J lost 5 bases. Germline-derived CDR1 and CDR2 are SEHNR and FQNEAQ (reference sequence). CDR3 coding DNA: TGTGCCAGCAGTTACGGACAGGAGGGTACTGAAGCTTTCTTT. Translated, it gives CASSYGQEGTEAFF.

The V and J genes are TRBV7-2 and TRBJ2-3, with 8 bases that match TRBD1. Unmatched junction bases numbered 2, after V lost 0 bases and J lost 9 bases. Germline V gene sequence: CDR1 SGHTA, CDR2 FQGNSA. This CDR3 has 13 residues. CDR3 protein: CASSLAWTGTQYF. The CDR3 DNA sequence: TGTGCCAGCAGCTTAGCCTGGACAGGGACGCAGTATTTT.

This clone has just a few counts. The chain recombines TRBV7-8 with TRBJ2-7; D not certain. Germline V CDR1 and CDR2: SGHVS, FQNEAQ. Trimming stripped 3 bases from V and 9 bases from J, with 18 bases between. The CDR3 extends over 14 amino acids. CDR3 sequence reads: CASSLTYRPSGQYF. CDR3 nucleotides: TGTGCCAGCAGCTTGACTTATAGACCCTCCGGGCAGTACTTC.

The chain links TRBV19 to TRBJ1-5; D might be TRBD1 (6 bases). The ends were cut back, 4 bases at V and 3 bases at J, with 7 bases in the middle. CDR1 and CDR2 (germline): LNHDA, SQIVND (reference sequence). The CDR3 length is 13 residues. The CDR3 spells CASSRQVNQPQHF. The CDR3 DNA reads as TGTGCCAGTAGTAGACAGGTCAATCAGCCCCAGCATTTT.

This clone has a handful of counts. V usage is TRBV25-1 and J usage is TRBJ2-7, with TRBD1 matching over 10 bases. Trimming at V came to 4 bases and at J to 4 bases, leaving 4 bases not matched to a gene. The CDR3 contains 14 residues. CDR1 and CDR2 (germline): MGHDK, SYGVNS. CDR3 DNA: TGTGCCAGCAGTGGGTGGGACAGGGGTTACGAGCAGTACTTC. The encoded protein is CASSGWDRGYEQYF.

V is TRBV6-5 and J is TRBJ2-7; TRBD1 matches 10 bases. The CDR3 has 15 amino acids. V was pared by 8 bases and J by 6 bases, with 13 bases of the junction left unmatched. Germline values: CDR1 MNHEY, CDR2 SVGAGI. The DNA of the CDR3 is TGTGCCAGCGGACTCACAGGGACAGGGGTAATCGAGCAGTACTTC. It specifies CASGLTGTGVIEQYF.

V gene TRBV20-1 combines with J gene TRBJ2-7; D unresolved. With 6 bases removed from V and 6 bases from J, the gap between germline ends came to 6 bases. Germline loops: CDR1 DFQATT, CDR2 SNEGSKA (reference sequence). CDR3 length: 9 residues. CDR3 nucleotides: TGCAGTGCCTCTCTCGAGCAGTACTTC. Translated, it gives CSASLEQYF.

This clone was detected only a few times. The rearrangement joins TRBV19 to TRBJ1-1, with D unresolved. V was clipped by 5 bases and J by 0 bases, with 7 bases between them. Germline CDR1 is LNHDA and CDR2 is SQIVND (reference sequence). The CDR3 extends over 13 amino acids. The CDR3 loop is CASSGLVNTEAFF. CDR3 DNA sequence: TGTGCCAGTAGTGGACTGGTGAACACTGAAGCTTTCTTT.

This rearrangement joins TRBV6-1 to TRBJ2-7, with 7 nucleotides matching TRBD1. J lost 3 bases, V lost 4 bases, and 9 bases had no gene match. The CDR3 spans 15 residues. CDR1 and CDR2 (germline): MNHNS, SASEGT. In nucleotides, the CDR3 is TGTGCCAGCAGTGCCCCTTCGACAGGGAACTACGAGCAGTACTTC. It yields the protein CASSAPSTGNYEQYF.

V gene TRBV19 combines with J gene TRBJ1-5, with D possibly matching TRBD1 (5 bases). Germline V CDR1 and CDR2: LNHDA, SQIVND (reference sequence). The V end was cut by 2 bases, the J end by 2 bases, with 13 bases between. The CDR3 runs 16 residues. CDR3 nucleotides: TGTGCCAGTAGTATACTCCAGGGTATTGGCAATCAGCCCCAGCATTTT. Its translation is CASSILQGIGNQPQHF. The complete variable domain, with remaining parts taken from reference TRBV19 and TRBJ1-5, reads DGGITQSPKYLFRKEGQNVTLSCEQNLNHDAMYWYRQDPGQGLRLIYYSQIVNDFQKGDIAEGYSVSREKKESFPLTVTSAQKNPTAFYLCASSILQGIGNQPQHFGDGTRLSIL.

The J gene is TRBJ2-1, the V gene TRBV18, with D possibly matching TRBD2 (7 bases). The ends were cut back, 6 bases at V and 5 bases at J, with 14 bases in the middle. This CDR3 is 14 amino acids long. In germline, CDR1 is KGHSH, CDR2 LQKENI. CDR3 DNA sequence: TGTGCCAGCTCTTTGGGGGGGCACAACAATGAGCAGTTCTTC. Protein product: CASSLGGHNNEQFF.

This rearrangement joins TRBV4-3 to TRBJ1-5; D is undetermined. V lost 0 bases to trimming and J lost 6 bases, with 6 bases between them. The CDR3 covers 13 residues. CDR1 is LGHNA and CDR2 is YSLEER in the germline V gene. The CDR3 sequence: CASSQDLSQPQHF. The CDR3, as DNA: TGCGCCAGCAGCCAAGATCTAAGTCAGCCCCAGCATTTT.

The chain employs TRBV4-2 and TRBJ1-2; 7 nucleotides align to TRBD1. Germline CDR1 and CDR2: LGHNA and YNFKEQ. Trimming took 6 bases from V and 3 from J; bases not matched to a gene: 4. The CDR3 covers 13 residues. CDR3: CASSPGQDYGYTF. As DNA, the CDR3 is TGTGCCAGCAGTCCCGGACAGGACTATGGCTACACCTTC.